This T cell receptor (beta chain) was observed in a study of T cells in Graves' hyperthyroidism and ophthalmopathy. The TCR beta CDR3 regions underwent amplification using RNA transcripts as the source. HTBI primers were the set used in a first-round RT-PCR of the TCR CDR3. TCRdb reanalysed the multiplex PCR reads using MiXCR and keeps one entry per CDR3 protein. The sample carries 500,000 to 650,000 distinct CDR3 sequences, approximately 15% recorded once. The receptor was derived from a woman in her thirties or forties with Graves' hyperthyroidism. The sequencing input was blood.

CDR3 region: CASSRRGFKQPQHF. The CDR3 nucleotides read TGTGCCAGCAGCCGACGGGGTTTTAAACAGCCCCAGCATTTT. The chain joins TRBV6-1 to TRBJ1-5, with D unresolved. The CDR3 sequence is 14 residues long. V was pared by 6 bases and J by 7 bases, with 16 bases between. The germline gives CDR1 MNHNS, CDR2 SASEGT.